The 6 T cell receptor beta chains below were found in one sample sequenced in a study of spatial heterogeneity in lung cancer. TCRdb passed the 5' RACE reads through MiXCR, listing each CDR3 protein once. The data show about 38,000 distinct CDR3 sequences, around 7% seen once. Time point indicated: sample taken at primary tumor resection. This specimen consisted of PBMCs, obtained at surgery. The receptors derive from a male donor with early-stage non-small cell lung cancer.

In its sample, this clonotype was seen many times. The chain is built from TRBV29-1 and TRBJ2-7; D not certain. The CDR3 spans 10 residues. The V end was cut by 7 bases, the J end by 6 bases, with 10 bases between. CDR1 SQVTM and CDR2 ANQGSEA come from the germline V gene. CDR3 amino acids: CSARMGEQYF. The DNA of the CDR3 is TGCAGCGCCAGGATGGGCGAGCAGTACTTC.

This clonotype was detected only a few times. The J gene is TRBJ1-2, the V gene TRBV6-5; perhaps TRBD1 as D (6 bases). V lost 2 bases and J lost 5, with 12 bases in between. This CDR3 is 14 amino acids long. Germline assignment: CDR1 MNHEY and CDR2 SVGAGI. CDR3 nucleotides: TGTGCCAGCAGTTACAACAGGGTCGGATATGGCTACACCTTC. Protein product: CASSYNRVGYGYTF.

The table lists this clonotype with a few counts. CDR3: CASSHAGLAGWTDTQYF. For the CDR3, the DNA is TGCGCCAGCAGTCATGCTGGGCTAGCGGGATGGACAGATACGCAGTATTTT. The chain joins TRBV10-2 to TRBJ2-3, with 9 bases fitting TRBD2. Per the germline V gene, CDR1 is WSHSY and CDR2 is SAAADI. The V gene end was trimmed by 5 bases and the J gene end by 3 bases; junction bases not matched to a gene: 12. This CDR3 contains 17 residues.

This chain links TRBV7-8 with TRBJ2-5; D possibly corresponds to TRBD2 (5 bases). V shed 5 bases and J shed 4 bases, with 8 bases lying between them. CDR3 size: 12 residues. Germline assignment: CDR1 SGHVS and CDR2 FQNEAQ. The CDR3 is CASSTRRETQYF. CDR3 sequence (DNA): TGTGCCAGCAGCACTAGGAGAGAGACCCAGTACTTC.

This clonotype came up many times. This chain joins TRBV6-5 and TRBJ1-2; D not certain. This CDR3 is 12 amino acids long. The germline V gene encodes CDR1 MNHEY and CDR2 SVGAGI. Trimming removed 5 bases from V and 2 bases from J, with 6 bases in between. As DNA, the CDR3 is TGTGCCAGCAGTCGTGGCAACTATGGCTACACCTTC. This gives the protein CASSRGNYGYTF.

The CDR3 bases are TGCGCCAGCAGCTTGGCCGGACAGGGGAGCGGGTCACCCCTCCACTTT. This codes for CASSLAGQGSGSPLHF. This rearrangement joins TRBV5-1 to TRBJ1-6, with TRBD1 matching 9 bases. CDR1 and CDR2 from the germline V gene are SGHRS and YFSETQ. V gave up 0 bases and J gave up 10 bases; unmatched junction bases: 8. The CDR3 totals 16 residues.